A single TCR beta chain is shown here with its context. Its antigen is not identified. The identical CDR3 is also encoded by other nucleotide sequences in the sample. V shed 3 bases and J shed 2 bases, with 11 bases lying between them. The CDR3 has 14 residues. From germline, CDR1 is SGHRS and CDR2 YFSETQ. This specimen belongs to a study of T cells in tumors after PD-1 blockade. Overall study: Some patients also took daily vismodegib 150 mg during anti-PD-1 treatment. Peripheral blood samples averaged approximately 37,000 unique clonotypes and roughly 110,000 templates. Study-wide findings and caveats: Approximately 43% of tumor TCR clonotypes were also found in blood.

Template: tumor biopsy or peripheral blood genomic DNA, 616-6,004 ng per sample. Assay: immunoSEQ multiplex PCR; the TCRdb copy retains only in-frame clones and omits some. Among 60,000 to 75,000 clones listed, 74% were seen once. This clonotype was obtained from a human donor with basal cell carcinoma. Sequencing used PBMCs, obtained after anti-PD-1 treatment. V usage is TRBV5-1 and J usage is TRBJ1-1; weak D call: TRBD1 (6 bases). The CDR3 reads CASSYGGENTEAFF. CDR3 coding DNA: TGCGCCAGCAGCTACGGGGGCGAAAACACTGAAGCTTTCTTT.